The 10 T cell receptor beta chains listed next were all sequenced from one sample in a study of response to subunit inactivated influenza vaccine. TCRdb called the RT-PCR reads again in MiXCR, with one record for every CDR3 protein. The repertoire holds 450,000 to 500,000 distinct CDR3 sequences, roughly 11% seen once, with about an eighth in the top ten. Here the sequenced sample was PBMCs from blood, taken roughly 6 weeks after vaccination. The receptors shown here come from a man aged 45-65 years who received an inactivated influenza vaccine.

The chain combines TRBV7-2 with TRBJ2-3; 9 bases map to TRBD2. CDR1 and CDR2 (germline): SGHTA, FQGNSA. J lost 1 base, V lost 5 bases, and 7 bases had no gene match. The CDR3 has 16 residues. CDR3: CASSLIAGVGTDTQYF. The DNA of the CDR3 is TGTGCCAGCAGCCTTATAGCGGGAGTTGGCACAGATACGCAGTATTTT.

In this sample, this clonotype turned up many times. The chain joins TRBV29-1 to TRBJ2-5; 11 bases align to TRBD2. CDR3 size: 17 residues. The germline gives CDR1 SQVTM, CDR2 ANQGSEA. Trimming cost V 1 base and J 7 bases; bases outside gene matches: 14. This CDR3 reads CSVEGPTSSGRLGTQYF. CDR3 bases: TGCAGCGTTGAAGGGCCCACGTCTAGCGGGAGGTTAGGGACCCAGTACTTC.

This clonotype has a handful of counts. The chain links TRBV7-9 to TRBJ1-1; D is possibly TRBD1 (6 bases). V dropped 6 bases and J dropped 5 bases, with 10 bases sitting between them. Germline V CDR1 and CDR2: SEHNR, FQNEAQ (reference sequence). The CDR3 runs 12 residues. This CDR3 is CASRSGVTEAFF. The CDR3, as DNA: TGTGCCAGCAGATCAGGGGTAACTGAAGCTTTCTTT. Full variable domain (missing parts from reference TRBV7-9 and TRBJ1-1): DTGVSQNPRHKITKRGQNVTFRCDPISEHNRLYWYRQTLGQGPEFLTYFQNEAQLEKSRLLSDRFSAERPKGSFSTLEIQRTEQGDSAMYLCASRSGVTEAFFGQGTRLTVV.

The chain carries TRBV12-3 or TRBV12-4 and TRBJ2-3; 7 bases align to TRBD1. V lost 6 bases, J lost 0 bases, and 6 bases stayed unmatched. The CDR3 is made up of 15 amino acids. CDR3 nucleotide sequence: TGTGCCAGCAGACCACCGGGACAGAGCACAGATACGCAGTATTTT. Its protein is CASRPPGQSTDTQYF.

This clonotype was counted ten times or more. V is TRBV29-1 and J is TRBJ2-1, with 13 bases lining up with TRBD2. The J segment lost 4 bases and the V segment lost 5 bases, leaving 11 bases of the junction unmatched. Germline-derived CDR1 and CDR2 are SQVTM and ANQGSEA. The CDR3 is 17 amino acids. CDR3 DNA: TGCAGCGTTTTCAGACTAGCGGGAGGTCCAAAATACAATGAGCAGTTCTTC. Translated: CSVFRLAGGPKYNEQFF.

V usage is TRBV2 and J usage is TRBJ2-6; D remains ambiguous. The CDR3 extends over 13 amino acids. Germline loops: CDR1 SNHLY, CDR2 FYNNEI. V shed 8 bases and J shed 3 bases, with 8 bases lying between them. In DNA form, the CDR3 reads TGTGCCAGCTACCGGATTGGGGCCAACGTCCTGACTTTC. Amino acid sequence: CASYRIGANVLTF.

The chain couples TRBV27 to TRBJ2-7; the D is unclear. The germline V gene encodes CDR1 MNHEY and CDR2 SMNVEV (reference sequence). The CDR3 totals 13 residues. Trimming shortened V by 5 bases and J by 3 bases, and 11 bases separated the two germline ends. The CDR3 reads CASSPYSGYEQYF. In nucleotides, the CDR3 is TGTGCCAGCAGTCCATATTCGGGCTACGAGCAGTACTTC.

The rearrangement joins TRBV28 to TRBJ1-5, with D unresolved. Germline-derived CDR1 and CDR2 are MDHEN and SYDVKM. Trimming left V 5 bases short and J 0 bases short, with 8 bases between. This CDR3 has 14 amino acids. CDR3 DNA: TGTGCCAGCAGTCGAATCAATAGCAATCAGCCCCAGCATTTT. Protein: CASSRINSNQPQHF.

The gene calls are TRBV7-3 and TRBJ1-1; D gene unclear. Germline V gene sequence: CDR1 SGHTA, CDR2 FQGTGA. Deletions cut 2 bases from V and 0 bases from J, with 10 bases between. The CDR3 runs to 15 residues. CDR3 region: CASSLQPVLNTEAFF. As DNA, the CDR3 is TGTGCCAGCAGCTTACAACCGGTTCTGAACACTGAAGCTTTCTTT.

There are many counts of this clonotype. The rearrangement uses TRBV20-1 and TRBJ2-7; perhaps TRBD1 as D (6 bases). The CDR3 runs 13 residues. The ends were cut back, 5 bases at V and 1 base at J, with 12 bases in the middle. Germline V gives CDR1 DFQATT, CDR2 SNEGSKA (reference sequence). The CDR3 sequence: CSAAKTGSYEQYF. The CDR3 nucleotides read TGCAGTGCTGCAAAGACAGGTTCCTACGAGCAGTACTTC.